This T cell receptor beta chain was recorded in a study of shared clonotypes between healthy human individuals (dated by TCRdb to about 2020). Describing the broader study: Two women and a few men aged 18 to 49 years were included in the cohort. For each donor, CD4 naive and CD4 memory were each given three plates, CD8 naive was given two plates, and CD8 memory was given one plate. Blood TCR repertoires of 5 or 6 healthy adults were deeply sequenced to estimate repertoire size and the extent of clonotype sharing between individuals. To increase sequencing depth and limit assay-specific biases, different laboratories used diverse techniques to prepare libraries and sequence TCR repertoires. Between about 0.85 and 8.9 billion PBMCs per donor were obtained by leukapheresis.

CD8 naive samples were CD45RO-negative cells positively selected for CCR7, giving a CD45RA+CCR7+ population that excluded TemRA cells. Healthy HIV-negative adults with no recently reported acute infections or vaccinations were included as donors. Every donor was a Caucasian adult residing in Nashville, Tennessee, USA. After blood collection by leukapheresis, PBMCs were isolated using Ficoll-Histopaque density gradient centrifugation and then cryopreserved in the vapor phase of liquid nitrogen. Analytical flow cytometry was used to check the purity and quantity of every magnetically sorted T cell population. Genomic DNA was isolated from each sorted fraction and quantified by UV absorbance on a Nanodrop 2000c. Broader findings and caveats from the paper: Even with the large sequencing depth, rarefaction of the sorted-subset datasets indicated that sequencing was incomplete. Naive subsets generally had larger estimated clonotype richness than memory subsets did. Compared with non-shared clonotypes, the clonotypes found in all four sorted-subset donors had higher generation probabilities. The genetic and exposure-history diversity represented was limited by the small number of donors. Pairwise subsampling indicated that sequencing depth was expected to affect the degree of clonotype sharing among donors. Only blood was sampled, and tissue TCR repertoires likely differ from those in blood. Sharing across a handful of donors was observed for around 5% of naive CD4, 3% to 4% of naive CD8, roughly 2.3% of memory CD4, and roughly 0.43% of memory CD8 clonotypes.

A note on this clone: Its target antigen remains unknown. Per-base qualities were not stored, and no clone one base away is much larger.

TCR CDR3 regions were amplified from genomic DNA by multiplex PCR using the deep immunoSEQ assay. Genomic DNA extracted from each cell subset was distributed evenly over all wells of several immunoSEQ 96-well plates, and each plate served as one replicate. For sorted subsets, 200 ng of genomic DNA, equivalent to some 30,000 T cell genomes, went into each replicate PCR. Purified libraries were measured with a Qubit 3.0 fluorometer, size-checked on a Bioanalyzer 2100, and measured again with the KAPA Library Quantification kit. Each immunoSEQ 96-well plate was sequenced on its own single-read 150-cycle Illumina NextSeq 550 flow cell. As for how the authors treated the data: The immunoSEQ output contained only junctional sequences without quality scores, so filtering could not match that applied to full-length reads. To assign V/J genes and CDR3, sequences were annotated against IMGT germline references using PyIR, a Python wrapper for IgBLAST v1.9. Reads were filtered out if the reads had weak V/J assignments (E-value above 1e-6), no CDR3, stop codons, out-of-frame junctions, or ambiguous translated residues. A V3J clonotype was defined by an identical inferred V gene, J gene, and CDR3 amino acid sequence. Percentage overlap between repertoires was calculated by dividing the number of shared unique clonotypes by the size of the smaller repertoire. Three approaches were used to assess repertoire richness: RTK rarefaction, the Chao1 estimator, and Recon v2.1 estimates of unobserved clonotypes. Generation probabilities were computed with OLGA for all TCRbeta clonotypes obtained by the gDNA method from several donors. TCRdb re-hosts the immuneACCESS table, in-frame sequences only. Its copies lack some clones; in the studies checked, an unresolved V gene accounts for under half of them, and the cause for the rest is not known. The V and J calls and clone size come from that table; D and trimming were worked out from the DNA. The sample includes some 1,900,000 clones, with around 96% observed a single time. The top ten clonotypes cover 0.95% to 1.5% of the sample.

The V end gives up 6 bases and the J end 7 bases, leaving 12 bases in the junction not matched to a gene. CDR1 and CDR2 are drawn from the germline V gene: MGHRA, YSYEKL. The CDR3, cysteine through phenylalanine, is 16 amino acids long. Left in the record is the CDR3 DNA by itself, 48 bases read in frame from the first base. Sequenced input: naive CD8+ T cells sorted from blood. The intended sense of this specimen's cell subset or site label: CD45RA+CCR7+. This clonotype originated in a man between 18 and 29 years old in good health. The chain employs TRBV4-1 and TRBJ2-1; the central 10 bases match TRBD2. In nucleotides, the sequence is TGCGCCAGCAGACCCGTCAGCGGGGGGGCGGGAAATGAGCAGTTCTTC. Translated, this is CASRPVSGGAGNEQFF.